Given below is one TCR beta chain in context. This sample stems from a study of control samples from healthy donors and cancer patients. Produced via immunoSEQ multiplex PCR; TCRdb's table is partial and in-frame only. The table has around 250,000 clones, about four fifths seen once; the top ten hold approximately 12%. Per germline, CDR1 SGHAT and CDR2 FQNNGV. The V end lost 3 bases, the J end lost 6 bases, and 20 bases lay between the germline ends. The CDR3 has 17 residues. Sequenced sample: PBMCs. This receptor was obtained from a woman aged 55-69 years with lung cancer. The V gene is TRBV11-2, the J gene TRBJ2-2; D might be TRBD2 (5 bases). CDR3 sequence (DNA): TGTGCCAGCAGCTTCCGGATCGGGGAGAGAATGGCCGGGGAGCTGTTTTTT. It encodes CASSFRIGERMAGELFF.